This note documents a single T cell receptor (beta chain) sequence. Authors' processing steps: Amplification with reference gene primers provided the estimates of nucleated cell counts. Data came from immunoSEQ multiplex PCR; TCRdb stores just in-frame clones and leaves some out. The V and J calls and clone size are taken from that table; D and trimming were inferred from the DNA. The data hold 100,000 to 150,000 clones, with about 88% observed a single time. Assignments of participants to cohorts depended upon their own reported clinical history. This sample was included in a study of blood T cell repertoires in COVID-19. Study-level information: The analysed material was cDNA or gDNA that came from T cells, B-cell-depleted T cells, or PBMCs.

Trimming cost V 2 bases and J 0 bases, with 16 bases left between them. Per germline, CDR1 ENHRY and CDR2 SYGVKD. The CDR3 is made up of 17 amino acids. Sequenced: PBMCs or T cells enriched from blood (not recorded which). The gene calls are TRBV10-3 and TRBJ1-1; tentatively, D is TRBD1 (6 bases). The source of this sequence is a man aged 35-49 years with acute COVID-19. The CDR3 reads CAISEQRGTLMNTEAFF. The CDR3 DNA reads TGTGCCATCAGTGAGCAGAGGGGGACCCTTATGAACACTGAAGCTTTCTTT.